The 17 T cell receptor beta chains presented below share a single source sample, sequenced in a study of blood T cell repertoires in COVID-19 (dated by TCRdb to 2018 to 2020). The method was the immunoSEQ multiplex PCR assay. What TCRdb holds here is the immuneACCESS table cut down to in-frame rearrangements. Part of the clones is not present; checked against another copy, under half of the missing clones reflect an unresolved V gene, and the others are unexplained. The sample table lists around 250,000 clones, approximately 82% of them with a count of one. Approximately 1.8% of the sample comes from the top ten. The sample comprised peripheral blood. The receptors here all came from a man between 25 and 39 years old who had recovered from COVID-19.

The chain has TRBV10-3 and TRBJ2-7, with D possibly being TRBD1 (6 bases). The germline V and J ends were trimmed by 8 bases and 7 bases, with 30 bases remaining between them. The germline V gene has CDR1 ENHRY and CDR2 SYGVKD. The CDR3 contains 17 residues. The CDR3 DNA sequence: TGTGCCATCTCCGCGAGGGAAGAAGGTGGGAGCCAGGGGGAGCAGTACTTC. Its translation is CAISAREEGGSQGEQYF.

This chain joins TRBV5-1 and TRBJ1-4, with TRBD1 as a possible D gene (5 bases). The CDR3 spans 14 residues. Trimming left V 2 bases short and J 3 bases short, with 8 bases between. Germline assignment: CDR1 SGHRS and CDR2 YFSETQ. CDR3 in DNA: TGCGCCAGCAGCTTTGACAGACCTAATGAAAAACTGTTTTTT. It translates to CASSFDRPNEKLFF.

The chain employs TRBV27 and TRBJ2-7; a possible D gene is TRBD2 (7 bases). Germline lookup yields CDR1 MNHEY and CDR2 SMNVEV (reference sequence). Trimming cost V 9 bases and J 9 bases, with 24 bases left between them. The CDR3 is made up of 14 amino acids. The CDR3 DNA follows: TGTGCCAGTGGGACGGGACACTCCCGCGGGGGGCAGTACTTC. This codes for CASGTGHSRGGQYF.

The chain has TRBV11-2 and TRBJ2-2; 7 bases are shared with TRBD2. V shed 5 bases and J 1 base; nucleotides not matched to a gene: 13. The CDR3 runs to 18 residues. CDR1 and CDR2 from the germline V gene are SGHAT and FQNNGV. CDR3 nucleotide sequence: TGTGCCAGCAGCCCCGTCGAGAGGCGGGGGAGGAACACCGGGGAGCTGTTTTTT. As protein: CASSPVERRGRNTGELFF.

This clone was picked up one time. V is TRBV6-5 and J is TRBJ2-7; 7 nucleotides align to TRBD1. The germline gives CDR1 MNHEY, CDR2 SVGAGI. The CDR3 has 15 residues. The V gene end was trimmed by 0 bases and the J gene end by 0 bases; junction bases not matched to a gene: 2. CDR3 sequence (DNA): TGTGCCAGCAGTTACTCGACAGGGCCCTCCTACGAGCAGTACTTC. Translation: CASSYSTGPSYEQYF.

The chain links TRBV20-1 to TRBJ1-2, with 7 bases matching TRBD1. The germline CDR1 and CDR2 sequences are DFQATT and SNEGSKA (reference sequence). The CDR3 loop spans 11 amino acids. Trimming took 6 bases from V and 7 from J; bases not matched to a gene: 5. The CDR3 loop is CSALDRAGYTF. CDR3 sequence (DNA): TGCAGTGCCCTCGACAGGGCTGGCTACACCTTC.

The rearrangement uses TRBV2 and TRBJ1-2; D might be TRBD1 (5 bases). Germline-derived CDR1 and CDR2 are SNHLY and FYNNEI. V lost 8 bases and J 2 bases, leaving 18 bases between the germline ends. The CDR3 extends over 15 amino acids. The CDR3 region has the DNA TGTGCCAGCGGATCCTATACAGGTGCAAACTATGGCTACACCTTC. Translated: CASGSYTGANYGYTF.

This rearrangement joins TRBV7-9 to TRBJ2-1, with 8 bases matching TRBD1. The V and J ends lost 10 bases and 3 bases, in that order; junction bases with no gene match: 14. Per germline, CDR1 SEHNR and CDR2 FQNEAQ (reference sequence). The CDR3 is made up of 16 amino acids. In DNA, the CDR3 is TGTGCCACCCATTGGCCGGACAGGGAGGACTACAATGAGCAGTTCTTC. Translating gives CATHWPDREDYNEQFF.

The V and J genes are TRBV5-1 and TRBJ2-5; 8 nucleotides line up with TRBD1. The trim removed 0 bases at V and 3 bases at J, leaving 1 base unmatched. Germline V gene data show CDR1 as SGHRS and CDR2 as YFSETQ. The CDR3 runs to 14 residues. The CDR3 region has the DNA TGCGCCAGCAGCTTGGGACAGGGGAAAGAGACCCAGTACTTC. Protein sequence: CASSLGQGKETQYF.

This chain connects TRBV4-1 to TRBJ2-4; 8 bases line up with TRBD1. J lost 5 bases, V lost 1 base, and 7 bases had no gene match. The CDR3 contains 16 residues. CDR1 and CDR2 from the germline V gene are MGHRA and YSYEKL. CDR3 loop: CASSQGGQALQNIQYF. CDR3 DNA sequence: TGCGCCAGCAGCCAAGGGGGACAGGCGCTACAAAACATTCAGTACTTC.

J is TRBJ2-3 and V is TRBV19; 7 bases are shared with TRBD1. The CDR3 runs 13 residues. Looked up from germline, CDR1 is LNHDA and CDR2 is SQIVND (reference sequence). The V and J ends lost 9 bases and 2 bases, in that order; junction bases with no gene match: 5. The CDR3 region is CASSGQNTDTQYF. The CDR3, as DNA: TGTGCCAGCTCGGGACAGAACACAGATACGCAGTATTTT.

The chain has TRBV4-1 and TRBJ1-1, with D possibly matching TRBD1 (6 bases). Germline CDR1 is MGHRA and CDR2 is YSYEKL. V was shortened by 2 bases and J by 0 bases, with 10 bases between the two germline ends. The CDR3 has 15 amino acids. As DNA, the CDR3 is TGCGCCAGCAGCCAAACCGGGACACTGAACACTGAAGCTTTCTTT. Translation: CASSQTGTLNTEAFF.

The chain carries TRBV19 and TRBJ2-1; 13 bases map to TRBD2. Germline V lookup: CDR1 LNHDA, CDR2 SQIVND (reference sequence). This CDR3 contains 14 residues. J gave up 14 bases and V 5 bases, and 9 bases lay outside the gene matches. The CDR3 coding sequence is TGTGCCAGTAGTCAGACTAGCGGGGGGCTCCCCGAGTTCTTC. This encodes CASSQTSGGLPEFF.

This clone was counted once. The chain recombines TRBV5-5 with TRBJ1-6; 8 bases are a match to TRBD1. This CDR3 contains 15 residues. Trimming at V came to 2 bases and at J to 7 bases, leaving 5 bases not matched to a gene. Germline lookup yields CDR1 SGHKS and CDR2 YYEKEE (reference sequence). DNA for the CDR3: TGTGCCAGCAGCTTAATTACAGGGGGGAATTCACCCCTCCACTTT. It is translated as CASSLITGGNSPLHF.

This clone appeared a few times. The chain combines TRBV11-2 with TRBJ1-2; no clear D. V was shortened by 5 bases and J by 3 bases, with 7 bases between the two germline ends. The germline V gene encodes CDR1 SGHAT and CDR2 FQNNGV. The CDR3 covers 12 residues. The CDR3 sequence: CASSPRDYGYTF. The CDR3, as DNA: TGTGCCAGCAGCCCTAGAGACTATGGCTACACCTTC. The variable domain in full, with the rest retrieved from reference TRBV11-2 and TRBJ1-2, is EAGVAQSPRYKIIEKRQSVAFWCNPISGHATLYWYQQILGQGPKLLIQFQNNGVVDDSQLPKDRFSAERLKGVDSTLKIQPAKLEDSAVYLCASSPRDYGYTFGSGTRLTVV.

Comments on this clone: The sample holds other DNA sequences that translate to the same CDR3. V usage is TRBV28 and J usage is TRBJ2-7; D ambiguous. From germline, CDR1 is MDHEN and CDR2 SYDVKM. The CDR3 has 12 residues. Trimming stripped 2 bases from V and 4 bases from J, with 6 bases between. CDR3 sequence (DNA): TGTGCCAGCAGTTTAGGTACTTACGAGCAGTACGTC. Translation: CASSLGTYEQYV.

The chain couples TRBV7-8 to TRBJ1-2; 7 bases align to TRBD1. The germline V gene encodes CDR1 SGHVS and CDR2 FQNEAQ. The J segment lost 4 bases and the V segment lost 5 bases, leaving 7 bases of the junction unmatched. This CDR3 has 14 amino acids. The CDR3 sequence is CASSPRQGIYGYTF. The CDR3, as DNA: TGTGCCAGCAGCCCCCGACAGGGTATCTATGGCTACACCTTC.